This TCR beta chain was obtained from a study of T cells in Graves' hyperthyroidism and ophthalmopathy. Study-wide background: The blood sample was taken at first diagnosis, before treatment began.

This clonotype was seen only a few times. Its antigen is not known. Regions amplified from RNA transcripts were the TCR beta CDR3 regions. Researchers ran a first-round RT-PCR on the TCR CDR3 using the HTBI primer set. Via MiXCR, TCRdb re-called the multiplex PCR reads, giving one row per CDR3 protein. The repertoire consists of around 420,000 distinct CDR3 sequences, with 15% to 19% occurring once and the leading ten covering 13% to 15%. Study results and caveats: Progression to ophthalmopathy was predicted a median of about 6.6 months early.

Germline V CDR1 and CDR2: SGHRS, YFSETQ. The CDR3 length is 17 residues. V shed 3 bases and J 3 bases; nucleotides not matched to a gene: 10. The chain joins TRBV5-1 to TRBJ1-2; 11 positions agree with TRBD1. The receptor was isolated from a woman between 18 and 29 years old with Graves' hyperthyroidism. Input material: blood. The CDR3 protein is CASSSGQGARVDYGYTF. The CDR3 nucleotides read TGCGCCAGCAGCTCAGGACAGGGGGCGCGAGTTGACTATGGCTACACCTTC.